This TCR beta chain came from a study of Graves' ophthalmopathy and Graves' hyperthyroidism. This CDR3 has 15 residues. CDR1 is SEHNR and CDR2 is FQNEAQ in the germline V gene (reference sequence). The ends were cut back, 5 bases at V and 4 bases at J, with 15 bases in the middle. Investigators amplified TCR beta CDR3 regions from RNA transcripts. HTBI primers were used in a first-round RT-PCR, which preceded a second-round multiplex PCR. TCRdb re-called the multiplex PCR reads with MiXCR, one entry per CDR3 protein. The sample carries around 43,000 distinct CDR3 sequences, around 50% recorded once. Every ophthalmopathy donor presented moderate-to-severe activity, CAS ≥3, NOSPECS ≥4 and duration under 3 months. Thyroid ultrasound, orbital computed tomography, TRAb, serum thyroxine and clinical symptoms formed the basis of diagnosis.

The rearrangement uses TRBV7-9 and TRBJ1-5; the D gene is possibly TRBD1 (5 bases). This clonotype was sampled from an adult man with Graves' ophthalmopathy. Sample: peripheral blood. CDR3 in amino acids: CASSPQVGANQPQHF. Here the CDR3 DNA reads TGTGCCAGCAGCCCGCAGGTAGGGGCTAATCAGCCCCAGCATTTT.